A selection of T cell receptor beta chains follows, all from one sample in a study of OX40 agonist ivuxolimab in advanced cancers. Sequencing used immunoSEQ multiplex PCR; TCRdb keeps in-frame clones, though not all of them. The table shows roughly 38,000 clones, with roughly 82% occurring only once. The source material was CD4+ or CD8+ T cells sorted from blood, sampled in a trial of the OX40 agonist ivuxolimab. Receptor source: an adult with an advanced solid tumor such as melanoma, head and neck, liver or kidney cancer. Both conserved end residues are part of each CDR3. D genes are given only for firm matches. Size tells how often a clone was seen (once, few, many) or the class of an expanded clone, and some rows leave it out.

clone_size	cdr3_length	v_call	d_call	j_call	cdr3_aa	cdr3_nt
.	14	TRBV2	.	TRBJ2-3	CASSPLDSTDTQYF	TGTGCCAGCAGTCCTTTGGACAGCACAGATACGCAGTATTTT
once	15	TRBV7-2	.	TRBJ1-1	CASSLEGDMNTEAFF	TGTGCCAGCAGCTTAGAGGGAGACATGAACACTGAAGCTTTCTTT
.	17	TRBV11-2	.	TRBJ2-5	CASSYNLGRPKGETQYF	TGTGCCAGCAGCTATAATCTTGGACGCCCCAAGGGAGAGACCCAGTACTTC
once	17	TRBV19	.	TRBJ2-3	CASQSRGMGRGTDTQYF	TGTGCCAGCCAATCTAGGGGGATGGGCAGGGGTACAGATACGCAGTATTTT
.	13	TRBV30	TRBD1	TRBJ1-2	CASRGLIGYGYTF	TGTGCCTCCAGGGGGCTGATCGGGTATGGCTACACCTTC
.	19	TRBV29-1	.	TRBJ1-5	CNTDPGHPAPGLLYQPQHF	TGCAATACAGATCCGGGACATCCGGCGCCGGGCTTATTGTATCAGCCCCAGCATTTT
.	10	TRBV27	.	TRBJ2-3	CASSLWPQYF	TGTGCCAGCAGTCTCTGGCCGCAGTATTTT
once	15	TRBV19	TRBD1	TRBJ1-2	CASSTQGAMGYGYTF	TGTGCCAGTAGTACACAGGGGGCGATGGGATATGGCTACACCTTC
.	19	TRBV2	.	TRBJ1-6	CASTKPGQLLSSYNSPLHF	TGTGCCAGCACCAAACCCGGACAGCTCCTAAGCTCCTATAATTCACCCCTCCACTTT
.	13	TRBV5-6	.	TRBJ2-3	CASGQGPTDTQYF	TGTGCCAGCGGACAAGGTCCCACAGATACGCAGTATTTT
.	15	TRBV4-3	.	TRBJ2-7	CASSQELLRGYEQYF	TGCGCCAGCAGCCAAGAGCTCCTGAGGGGCTACGAGCAGTACTTC
.	13	TRBV7-6	.	TRBJ1-1	CASSLGSTAEAFF	TGTGCCAGCAGCTTAGGGTCGACAGCGGAAGCTTTCTTT
.	14	TRBV6-1	.	TRBJ1-5	CASSENGANQPQHF	TGTGCCAGCAGTGAAAACGGAGCCAATCAGCCCCAGCATTTT
.	16	TRBV6-6	.	TRBJ1-6	CASSYGQGQMNSPLHF	TGTGCCAGCAGTTACGGCCAGGGCCAGATGAATTCACCCCTCCACTTT
.	14	TRBV2	TRBD1	TRBJ2-5	CASKTGGTQETQYF	TGTGCCAGCAAGACAGGGGGAACTCAAGAGACCCAGTACTTC
.	17	TRBV4-3	.	TRBJ1-3	CASSQDRPGIRLNTIYF	TGCGCCAGCAGCCAAGATCGCCCGGGTATCCGATTAAACACCATATATTTT
.	13	TRBV18	.	TRBJ2-2	CASSPDINGELFF	TGTGCCAGCTCACCGGACATAAACGGGGAGCTGTTTTTT
.	17	TRBV4-1	TRBD2	TRBJ2-3	CASSQEVGRGITDTQYF	TGCGCCAGCAGCCAAGAGGTCGGGCGGGGGATCACAGATACGCAGTATTTT
.	14	TRBV19	.	TRBJ2-1	CASSIQGLHNEQFF	TGTGCCAGTAGTATACAGGGGCTACACAATGAGCAGTTCTTC
few	14	TRBV9	TRBD1	TRBJ2-7	CASSVRTDRDEQYF	TGTGCCAGCAGCGTCAGAACCGACAGGGACGAGCAGTACTTC
.	12	TRBV5-4	.	TRBJ1-2	CASSLDVYGYTF	TGTGCCAGCAGCTTGGATGTCTATGGCTACACCTTC
.	16	TRBV5-6	.	TRBJ2-1	CASSLNAGSSYNEQFF	TGTGCCAGCAGCTTGAACGCGGGGAGCTCCTACAATGAGCAGTTCTTC
.	15	TRBV4-3	TRBD1	TRBJ2-1	CASSQPGTGYNEQFF	TGCGCCAGCAGCCAACCCGGGACAGGATACAATGAGCAGTTCTTC
few	15	TRBV5-1	.	TRBJ2-2	CASSLESANTGELFF	TGCGCCAGCAGCTTGGAAAGTGCGAACACCGGGGAGCTGTTTTTT
.	16	TRBV5-1	TRBD2	TRBJ2-4	CASRREGQVAKNIQYF	TGCGCCAGCAGGCGGGAGGGTCAGGTCGCCAAAAACATTCAGTACTTC
.	15	TRBV6-5	TRBD1	TRBJ2-7	CASSRDRVNLYEQYF	TGTGCCAGCAGTCGGGACAGGGTAAATCTCTACGAGCAGTACTTC
.	16	TRBV19	.	TRBJ1-1	CASSIPGSPVNTEAFF	TGTGCCAGCTCAATTCCAGGGTCTCCTGTGAACACTGAAGCTTTCTTT
.	15	TRBV4-3	TRBD1	TRBJ2-6	CASSQTGTGANVLTF	TGCGCCAGCAGCCAGACAGGGACTGGGGCCAACGTCCTGACTTTC
once	14	TRBV5-4	.	TRBJ2-4	CASSLGLLKRIQYF	TGTGCCAGCAGCTTGGGGCTTTTAAAACGGATTCAGTACTTC
.	14	TRBV7-2	TRBD1	TRBJ2-7	CASTEGTGPYEQYF	TGTGCCAGCACCGAAGGGACAGGGCCCTACGAGCAGTACTTC
few	14	TRBV6-6	.	TRBJ1-4	CASSRPGTNEKLFF	TGTGCCAGCAGTCGACCGGGAACAAATGAAAAACTGTTTTTT
once	14	TRBV6-6	.	TRBJ1-4	CASSLRGANEKLFF	TGTGCCAGCAGCCTCCGGGGGGCTAATGAAAAACTGTTTTTT
.	14	TRBV2	.	TRBJ1-4	CASILQGLEGKLFF	TGTGCCAGCATCCTACAGGGACTGGAGGGAAAACTGTTTTTT
.	15	TRBV6-5	.	TRBJ2-7	CASSYSIGRSYEQYF	TGTGCCAGCAGTTACTCGATCGGACGGTCCTACGAGCAGTACTTC
once	17	TRBV5-1	TRBD2	TRBJ2-3	CASSVLPLAGGTDTQYF	TGCGCCAGCAGCGTCCTACCCCTAGCGGGGGGAACAGATACGCAGTATTTT
few	15	TRBV7-9	.	TRBJ2-3	CASSRQAGSGDTQYF	TGTGCCAGCAGCCGACAAGCGGGTTCCGGAGATACGCAGTATTTT
.	14	TRBV6-4	.	TRBJ2-3	CASSETVGTDTQYF	TGTGCCAGCAGTGAGACAGTCGGCACAGATACGCAGTATTTT
.	11	TRBV6-1	.	TRBJ1-3	CASKLIATIYF	TGTGCCAGCAAGTTGATCGCCACCATATATTTT
.	12	TRBV29-1	.	TRBJ2-5	CSVVLAGETQYF	TGCAGCGTTGTACTCGCCGGGGAGACCCAGTACTTC
.	13	TRBV6-1	.	TRBJ2-1	CASLNAYTNEQFF	TGTGCCAGCCTGAACGCGTACACCAATGAGCAGTTCTTC
.	11	TRBV29-1	.	TRBJ1-2	CSVYANYGYTF	TGCAGCGTTTATGCTAACTATGGCTACACCTTC
.	15	TRBV6-6	.	TRBJ1-3	CASSYVHGGGNTIYF	TGTGCCAGCAGTTACGTTCACGGGGGGGGAAACACCATATATTTT
once	16	TRBV5-4	.	TRBJ2-4	CASSSPGGDFRGIQYF	.
once	14	TRBV7-2	.	TRBJ2-5	CASSFSGWKETQYF	TGTGCCAGCAGCTTCAGTGGGTGGAAAGAGACCCAGTACTTC
.	13	TRBV2	TRBD1	TRBJ2-7	CASRGQGASEQYF	TGTGCCAGCCGGGGACAGGGGGCGAGCGAGCAGTACTTC
.	14	TRBV27	TRBD1	TRBJ1-2	CASRPWTGDGGYTF	TGTGCCAGCAGGCCTTGGACAGGGGACGGTGGCTACACCTTC
.	13	TRBV7-9	.	TRBJ2-2	CASSSRRTGELFF	TGTGCCAGCAGCTCCAGGCGCACCGGGGAGCTGTTTTTT
.	13	TRBV6-1	.	TRBJ1-2	CASSDRVDYGYTF	TGTGCCAGCAGTGACAGGGTAGACTATGGCTACACCTTC
.	16	TRBV4-1	.	TRBJ2-1	CASSQGSFQGYNEQFF	TGCGCCAGCAGCCAAGGCAGCTTCCAAGGGTACAATGAGCAGTTCTTC
.	14	TRBV29-1	.	TRBJ2-2	CSVEPGANTGELFF	TGCAGCGTTGAACCAGGGGCGAACACCGGGGAGCTGTTTTTT
.	13	TRBV4-3	.	TRBJ1-2	CASSPGADYGYTF	TGCGCCAGCAGCCCCGGGGCTGATTATGGCTACACCTTC